Given below is one T cell receptor (beta chain) in context. The target antigen is unknown. This sample was taken from a study of beta chain features in type 1 diabetes. Study-level points and caveats: In all four CD4+ subsets, TCRB CDR3 length was significantly, moderately reduced in type 1 diabetes.

The isolated RNA, all of it, was reverse transcribed, so expressed TCRB transcripts were what got sequenced. TCRdb's table, derived via immunoSEQ multiplex PCR, lists solely in-frame clones and lacks some. This table has 300,000 to 400,000 clones, about a tenth appearing once. The CDR3 has 16 amino acids. CDR1 is SGHTA and CDR2 is FQGNSA in the germline V gene. The ends lost 4 bases at V and 9 bases at J; junction bases unmatched: 13. The receptor comes from a young man with type 1 diabetes. The sequencing sample was made of central memory CD4+ T cells from blood. This chain uses TRBV7-2 with TRBJ2-1, with 9 bases fitting TRBD2. The CDR3 nucleotides read TGTGCCAGCAGCTCCCCTAGGGGCGGGGGGGCCCGTGAGCAGTTCTTC. Translated: CASSSPRGGGAREQFF.